The clone carrying this T cell receptor (beta chain) was picked up a small number of times. What it recognizes is unknown. TCRdb redid the calling of the RACE reads with MiXCR, one entry per CDR3 protein. The sample shows some 150,000 distinct CDR3 sequences, 12% of them seen only once. Trimming pared 5 bases from V and 5 bases from J, leaving 16 bases between. Looked up from germline, CDR1 is MNHEY and CDR2 is SVGAGI. The CDR3 sequence is 14 residues long. The sample's time point: patch test 2, 6 weeks after DPC sensitization. Indicated treatment: therapeutic diphenylcyclopropenone sensitization with weekly scalp DPC. The sample originates from a study of human T cells and chemical hapten exposure. About the study: The patients, most of them female, presented with alopecia areata, totalis or universalis. Regarding the study as a whole: The study found expanded TCRs formed significantly more large CDR3 similarity clusters than controls. Sensitization with DPC brought no change to TCRs above 1 in 1000 in frequency.

The V call is TRBV6-5, the J call TRBJ2-7; possible D gene TRBD2, 5 bases. Sequenced material: whole blood, taken in connection with sensitization to the hapten diphenylcyclopropenone (DPC). This clonotype was obtained from a woman aged 45 to 65 with alopecia areata. Some clones in this sample may be carry-over from other donors' samples. The chain's CDR3 is CASSARLALNEQYF. In nucleotides, the CDR3 is TGTGCCAGCAGTGCCCGGTTAGCGTTAAACGAGCAGTACTTC.